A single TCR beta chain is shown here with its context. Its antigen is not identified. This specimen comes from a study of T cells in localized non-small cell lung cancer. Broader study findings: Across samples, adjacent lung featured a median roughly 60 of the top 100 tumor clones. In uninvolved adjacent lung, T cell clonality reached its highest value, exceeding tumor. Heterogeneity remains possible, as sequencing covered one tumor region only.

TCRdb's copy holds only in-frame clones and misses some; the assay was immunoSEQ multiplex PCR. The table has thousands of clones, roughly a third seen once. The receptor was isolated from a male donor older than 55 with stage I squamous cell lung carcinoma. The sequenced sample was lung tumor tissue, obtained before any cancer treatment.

The CDR3 sequence is CAWGLGTSTYFTDTQYF. For the CDR3, the DNA is TGTGCCTGGGGATTAGGGACTAGCACCTATTTCACAGATACGCAGTATTTT. The chain links TRBV30 to TRBJ2-3; 9 bases match TRBD2. The length of the CDR3 is 17 residues. J gave up 2 bases and V 5 bases, and 14 bases lay outside the gene matches. Germline V gives CDR1 GTSNPN, CDR2 SVGIG (reference sequence).